One and the same sample provided the 29 T cell receptor beta chains below, sequenced in a study of Tregs in tolerant kidney transplant recipients. Only in-frame clones appear in the TCRdb table, and some are missing; sequencing was by immunoSEQ multiplex PCR. In the table there are more than 60,000 clones, approximately 85% of which are singletons. The input for sequencing was Tregs from blood, taken before the transplant. All receptors come from a human donor who received a combined kidney and bone marrow transplant.

This clone showed up just a few times. Other nucleotide sequences from this sample produce the same CDR3. This chain uses TRBV27 with TRBJ1-1, with TRBD1 matching 11 bases. The trim removed 1 base at V and 7 bases at J, leaving 2 bases unmatched. The CDR3 length is 14 residues. Per germline, CDR1 MNHEY and CDR2 SMNVEV (reference sequence). CDR3 residues: CASSLFGTGGEAFF. CDR3 nucleotide sequence: TGTGCCAGCAGTTTATTTGGGACAGGGGGTGAAGCTTTCTTT.

The rearrangement links TRBV19 to TRBJ1-5; D not resolved. This CDR3 region has 13 residues. Germline-derived CDR1 and CDR2 are LNHDA and SQIVND (reference sequence). Deletions cut 4 bases from V and 6 bases from J, with 10 bases between. The CDR3 DNA follows: TGTGCCAGTAGTACCACCCGGGGTCAGCCCCAGCATTTT. Protein product: CASSTTRGQPQHF.

The rearrangement joins TRBV10-1 to TRBJ2-7; D possibly corresponds to TRBD2 (6 bases). The germline CDR1 and CDR2 sequences are WNHNN and SYGVQD (reference sequence). There are 15 residues in the CDR3. V lost 2 bases to trimming and J lost 1 base, with 12 bases between them. CDR3 residues: CASSEAEGESYEQYF. CDR3 nucleotides: TGCGCCAGCAGTGAGGCGGAGGGAGAATCCTACGAGCAGTACTTC.

The chain is built from TRBV7-8 and TRBJ2-3; D perhaps matches TRBD1 (5 bases). The CDR3 has 16 amino acids. The V end was cut by 1 base, the J end by 4 bases, with 15 bases between. Germline V CDR1 and CDR2: SGHVS, FQNEAQ. The CDR3 spells CASSLVQGRIPDTQYF. The CDR3 coding sequence is TGTGCCAGCAGCTTAGTCCAGGGAAGGATCCCAGATACGCAGTATTTT.

This chain connects TRBV19 to TRBJ2-2; 8 nucleotides agree with TRBD1. CDR1 and CDR2 (germline): LNHDA, SQIVND (reference sequence). The junction had 11 bases not matched to a gene; V was cut back by 10 bases and J by 4 bases. This CDR3 has 15 residues. The CDR3, as DNA: TGTGCCACCGCCCTCCCAGACAGGGGCACCGGGGAGCTGTTTTTT. Amino acids: CATALPDRGTGELFF.

This clone was detected only a few times. The chain joins TRBV2 to TRBJ2-3, with 7 nucleotides matching TRBD1. The V segment lost 9 bases and the J segment 2 bases; nucleotides outside the gene matches: 5. This CDR3 is built from 13 residues. The V gene's germline CDR1 is SNHLY and CDR2 FYNNEI. As DNA, the CDR3 is TGTGCCAGTCTCGGGACAGTCACAGATACGCAGTATTTT. Encoded protein: CASLGTVTDTQYF.

The chain couples TRBV2 to TRBJ2-5, with a possible D match to TRBD2 (6 bases). Looked up from germline, CDR1 is SNHLY and CDR2 is FYNNEI. V lost 6 bases and J lost 1, with 15 bases in between. The CDR3 loop spans 15 amino acids. CDR3 residues: CASSLGTVFQETQYF. CDR3 in DNA: TGTGCCAGCAGCCTCGGGACTGTATTCCAAGAGACCCAGTACTTC. Full variable domain (outside the CDR3, taken from reference TRBV2 and TRBJ2-5): EPEVTQTPSHQVTQMGQEVILRCVPISNHLYFYWYRQILGQKVEFLVSFYNNEISEKSEIFDDQFSVERPDGSNFTLKIRSTKLEDSAMYFCASSLGTVFQETQYFGPGTRLLVL.

The chain couples TRBV19 to TRBJ2-1; D is uncertain. CDR3 length: 14 residues. CDR1 and CDR2 (germline): LNHDA, SQIVND (reference sequence). Trimming took off 4 bases at V and 7 bases at J, with 14 bases between the two ends. CDR3 sequence (DNA): TGTGCCAGTAGTACACCTTCCTGGGGAAATGAGCAGTTCTTC. Translated, it gives CASSTPSWGNEQFF.

The chain has TRBV19 and TRBJ2-2; D call uncertain. Trimming left V 10 bases short and J 1 base short, with 10 bases between. In germline, CDR1 is LNHDA, CDR2 SQIVND (reference sequence). The CDR3 length is 13 residues. The chain's CDR3 is CATQAGNTGELFF. The CDR3 DNA follows: TGTGCCACCCAAGCCGGGAACACCGGGGAGCTGTTTTTT.

This chain links TRBV10-2 with TRBJ1-6, with D maybe TRBD1 (5 bases). Trimming stripped 5 bases from V and 13 bases from J, with 15 bases between. Germline V lookup: CDR1 WSHSY, CDR2 SAAADI. The CDR3 is 13 residues long. The CDR3 loop reads CASSKEQDLPLHF. The CDR3 DNA follows: TGCGCCAGCAGTAAGGAACAGGATCTGCCCCTCCACTTT.

V gene TRBV29-1 combines with J gene TRBJ2-7; 9 bases are shared with TRBD1. J lost 6 bases, V lost 5 bases, and 8 bases had no gene match. The germline gives CDR1 SQVTM, CDR2 ANQGSEA. This CDR3 spans 13 amino acids. Here the CDR3 DNA reads TGCAGCGTTTGGGGACAGGGTATCCGCGAGCAGTACTTC. Amino acid sequence: CSVWGQGIREQYF.

The V call is TRBV7-2, the J call TRBJ1-1; D may be TRBD1 (6 bases). This CDR3 is built from 14 residues. V lost 5 bases, J lost 1 base, and 11 bases lay in between. CDR1 and CDR2 from the germline V gene are SGHTA and FQGNSA. CDR3 amino acids: CASSPGHSNTEAFF. CDR3 coding DNA: TGTGCCAGCAGCCCGGGACACTCGAACACTGAAGCTTTCTTT.

This rearrangement joins TRBV15 to TRBJ2-5; D unresolved. The V and J ends lost 0 bases and 5 bases respectively, with 4 bases between them. From germline, CDR1 is LNHNV and CDR2 YYDKDF (reference sequence). This CDR3 has 12 residues. The CDR3 DNA sequence: TGTGCCACCAGCAGAGATCGGGAGACCCAGTACTTC. This sequence encodes CATSRDRETQYF.

The chain has TRBV5-1 and TRBJ2-7, with 7 bases identical to TRBD1. V lost 7 bases, J lost 1 base, and 5 bases stayed unmatched. The CDR3 totals 13 residues. Germline assignment: CDR1 SGHRS and CDR2 YFSETQ. The CDR3 is CASARDSSYEQYF. Here the CDR3 DNA reads TGCGCCAGCGCTCGGGACAGTTCCTACGAGCAGTACTTC.

The V gene is TRBV28, the J gene TRBJ1-5; D is unclear. Germline CDR1 and CDR2: MDHEN and SYDVKM. This CDR3 region has 13 residues. V gave up 7 bases and J gave up 11 bases, with 18 bases separating them. The CDR3 DNA sequence: TGTGCCAGCACCCTCACCCGAAGCGGTGCCCAGCATTTT. This sequence encodes CASTLTRSGAQHF.

The table lists this clone with a count of one. V usage is TRBV19 and J usage is TRBJ2-1; D gene uncertain. The CDR3 extends over 15 amino acids. Trimming cost V 3 bases and J 0 bases, with 9 bases left between them. Germline V gene sequence: CDR1 LNHDA, CDR2 SQIVND (reference sequence). The DNA of the CDR3 is TGTGCCAGTAGTATCAGTAAGAGCTCCTACAATGAGCAGTTCTTC. Amino acid sequence: CASSISKSSYNEQFF.

The DNA of the CDR3 is TGTGCCAGCAGCCTCGGGACAGGGGGCGGCACAGATACGCAGTATTTT. It encodes CASSLGTGGGTDTQYF. The J gene is TRBJ2-3, the V gene TRBV5-5; 12 positions agree with TRBD1. The CDR3 has 16 residues. Germline values: CDR1 SGHKS, CDR2 YYEKEE (reference sequence). The V segment lost 4 bases and the J segment 1 base; nucleotides outside the gene matches: 4.

The rearrangement uses TRBV9 and TRBJ1-2; the D gene is possibly TRBD1 (5 bases). The CDR3 sequence is 15 residues long. In germline, CDR1 is SGDLS, CDR2 YYNGEE. With 0 bases removed from V and 3 bases from J, the gap between germline ends came to 12 bases. CDR3 bases: TGTGCCAGCAGCGTAGGGGCAGGGTTAGACTATGGCTACACCTTC. As protein: CASSVGAGLDYGYTF.

The chain recombines TRBV2 with TRBJ2-5; D remains ambiguous. Germline V lookup: CDR1 SNHLY, CDR2 FYNNEI. Trimming shortened V by 6 bases and J by 2 bases, and 10 bases separated the two germline ends. The CDR3 totals 13 residues. Written as DNA, the CDR3 is TGTGCCAGCAGCGTCTTTTTACAAGAGACCCAGTACTTC. It is translated as CASSVFLQETQYF.

This chain connects TRBV5-6 to TRBJ1-2; no reliable D call. The CDR3 is made up of 15 amino acids. V lost 0 bases, J lost 0 bases, and 9 bases lay in between. Germline loops: CDR1 SGHDT, CDR2 YYEEEE. This CDR3 is CASSLVQKPNYGYTF. DNA of the CDR3: TGTGCCAGCAGCTTGGTACAAAAGCCTAACTATGGCTACACCTTC.

The J gene is TRBJ2-1, the V gene TRBV10-1, with TRBD2 matching over 9 bases. The germline CDR1 and CDR2 sequences are WNHNN and SYGVQD (reference sequence). J was trimmed by 12 bases and V by 5 bases; bases with no gene match: 26. The CDR3 runs to 19 residues. The CDR3 protein is CASSPTNHSRASGNYLQFF. The CDR3 DNA reads TGCGCCAGCAGTCCCACAAATCATTCCAGGGCTAGCGGGAACTATTTGCAGTTCTTC.

Here the CDR3 reads CASSLIGGVNYGYTF. CDR3 DNA sequence: TGTGCCAGCAGCTTGATCGGGGGCGTAAACTATGGCTACACCTTC. This chain connects TRBV5-6 to TRBJ1-2; a weak D match, TRBD1 (6 bases). Germline CDR1 and CDR2: SGHDT and YYEEEE. The germline V and J ends were trimmed by 1 base and 2 bases, with 12 bases remaining between them. CDR3 length: 15 amino acids. The full variable domain, with the rest looked up from reference TRBV5-6 and TRBJ1-2, is DAGVTQSPTHLIKTRGQQVTLRCSPKSGHDTVSWYQQALGQGPQFIFQYYEEEERQRGNFPDRFSGHQFPNYSSELNVNALLLGDSALYLCASSLIGGVNYGYTFGSGTRLTVV.

The chain uses TRBV2 and TRBJ2-2; the match to TRBD2 covers 9 bases. The CDR3 runs to 14 residues. The V gene's germline CDR1 is SNHLY and CDR2 FYNNEI. J gave up 6 bases and V 10 bases, and 9 bases lay outside the gene matches. In DNA, the CDR3 is TGTGCCACTAGAGGCGGGAGGGACCCCGGGGAGCTGTTTTTT. This codes for CATRGGRDPGELFF.

The chain joins TRBV19 to TRBJ2-2; 8 bases line up with TRBD2. The CDR3 contains 13 residues. CDR1 is LNHDA, CDR2 SQIVND, per germline (reference sequence). V shed 8 bases and J 8 bases; nucleotides not matched to a gene: 7. CDR3 region: CASSLAGLGELFF. The CDR3 DNA reads TGTGCCAGTTCCCTAGCGGGTCTAGGGGAGCTGTTTTTT. Drawing the rest from reference TRBV19 and TRBJ2-2, the complete variable domain is DGGITQSPKYLFRKEGQNVTLSCEQNLNHDAMYWYRQDPGQGLRLIYYSQIVNDFQKGDIAEGYSVSREKKESFPLTVTSAQKNPTAFYLCASSLAGLGELFFGEGSRLTVL.

V gene TRBV5-6 combines with J gene TRBJ2-3; possibly TRBD1 for D (6 bases). The germline V and J ends were trimmed by 1 base and 2 bases, with 11 bases remaining between them. This CDR3 comprises 15 residues. Germline-derived CDR1 and CDR2 are SGHDT and YYEEEE. The CDR3 sequence: CASSLYRAPTDTQYF. The CDR3 DNA reads as TGTGCCAGCAGCTTGTACAGGGCGCCCACAGATACGCAGTATTTT.

CDR3 sequence reads: CASSDPRLAGYTF. The CDR3 DNA follows: TGTGCCAGCAGTGACCCGCGCCTCGCAGGCTACACCTTC. The V call is TRBV6-4, the J call TRBJ1-2, with D unclear. The CDR3 consists of 13 residues. V lost 2 bases to trimming and J lost 8 bases, with 12 bases between them. Germline V gene lookup returns CDR1 MRHNA and CDR2 SNTAGT.

The V gene is TRBV6-4, the J gene TRBJ2-1; TRBD2 agrees at 7 bases. This CDR3 has 15 residues. The germline gives CDR1 MRHNA, CDR2 SNTAGT. The trim removed 1 base at V and 3 bases at J, leaving 3 bases unmatched. CDR3 in amino acids: CASSDLAGLYNEQFF. CDR3 nucleotides: TGTGCCAGCAGTGACTTAGCGGGCCTCTACAATGAGCAGTTCTTC.

The chain uses TRBV10-3 and TRBJ2-1, with 10 bases matching TRBD1. The germline V gene has CDR1 ENHRY and CDR2 SYGVKD. V lost 11 bases to trimming and J lost 6 bases; unmatched junction nucleotides: 7. The CDR3 is 13 amino acids. The CDR3 protein is CASHRDRGNEQFF. The CDR3 DNA sequence: TGTGCCTCCCACCGGGACAGGGGCAATGAGCAGTTCTTC.

The chain combines TRBV15 with TRBJ2-2, with 11 bases fitting TRBD2. This CDR3 spans 16 amino acids. V gave up 6 bases and J gave up 4 bases; unmatched junction bases: 7. The germline gives CDR1 LNHNV, CDR2 YYDKDF (reference sequence). Here the CDR3 reads CATRPTSGRLTGELFF. In DNA, the CDR3 is TGTGCCACCAGACCTACTAGCGGGAGACTCACCGGGGAGCTGTTTTTT.